This record concerns one T cell receptor beta chain sequence. Per the original methods: Estimated nucleated cell counts came from reference gene primer amplification. Profiling relied on immunoSEQ multiplex PCR, and the TCRdb table lists in-frame clones only, not all of them. V, J and clone size are those of that table, while D and trimming were read from the DNA. This sample has hundreds of thousands of clones, with about nine tenths found just once. The data stem from a study of blood T cell repertoires in COVID-19. Study-wide context: Spain, Italy and the United States supplied samples that represented acute and convalescent COVID-19. PBMCs, B-cell-depleted T cells, or T cells provided the cDNA or gDNA that made up the material.

Followed longitudinally, the Seattle patients had been enrolled during active infection. Sequences were obtained from peripheral blood. The TCR originated in a woman in her 70s with COVID-19, enrolled during active disease.

CDR3 coding DNA: TGTGCCAGCCTAAGGGGCAGGGGGCGAACTGAAGCTTTCTTT. It yields the protein CASLRGRGRTEAFF. The chain couples TRBV2 to TRBJ1-1; 8 nucleotides agree with TRBD1. The CDR3 has 14 amino acids. Trimming removed 8 bases from V and 5 bases from J; junction bases left unmatched: 10. The germline V gene has CDR1 SNHLY and CDR2 FYNNEI.